This T cell receptor (beta chain) was retrieved from a study of blood T cell repertoires in COVID-19. Profiled with immunoSEQ multiplex PCR; TCRdb holds only in-frame clones, not every one. The sample lists over 300,000 clones; approximately 83% were seen once. The CDR3 length is 13 residues. CDR1 is MGHRA, CDR2 YSYEKL, per germline. V lost 3 bases and J lost 3, with 8 bases in between. Specimen: PBMCs or T cells enriched from blood (not recorded which). V and J are TRBV4-1 and TRBJ1-1, with D unresolved. The source of this sequence is a man aged 30-40 years who had recovered from COVID-19. CDR3 sequence: CASSHSADTEAFF. CDR3 coding DNA: TGCGCCAGCAGCCACTCAGCGGACACTGAAGCTTTCTTT.